One sample yielded the 10 T cell receptor beta chains listed below, sequenced in a study of blood T cell repertoires in COVID-19. The assay was immunoSEQ multiplex PCR, and TCRdb's table has in-frame clones only and misses some. The sample includes 100,000 to 120,000 clones, over 60% seen only once; the top ten take around 3.5%. Sequenced sample: peripheral blood. All receptors come from a woman older than 75 with acute or convalescent COVID-19.

This clone has a handful of counts. The chain links TRBV7-9 to TRBJ2-1, with 10 positions matching TRBD2. Germline lookup yields CDR1 SEHNR and CDR2 FQNEAQ (reference sequence). Trimming removed 6 bases from V and 0 bases from J; junction bases left unmatched: 2. The CDR3 spans 15 residues. The CDR3 loop reads CASRGLATSYNEQFF. The DNA of the CDR3 is TGTGCCAGCAGGGGACTAGCGACCTCCTACAATGAGCAGTTCTTC.

This sequence joins TRBV18 and TRBJ2-7, with unresolved D. Germline values: CDR1 KGHSH, CDR2 LQKENI. Trimming stripped 2 bases from V and 7 bases from J, with 18 bases between. There are 15 residues in the CDR3. CDR3 bases: TGTGCCAGCTCACCATCACAGACCGACCTCCTGGAGCAGTACTTC. This gives the protein CASSPSQTDLLEQYF.

This clone was detected once. J is TRBJ2-2 and V is TRBV6-5; D remains unclear. Trimming pared 4 bases from V and 7 bases from J, leaving 16 bases between. The germline gives CDR1 MNHEY, CDR2 SVGAGI. The CDR3 sequence is 15 residues long. CDR3 in amino acids: CASSLNYLLSGELFF. The CDR3 nucleotides read TGTGCCAGCAGTTTAAACTACCTTTTAAGCGGGGAGCTGTTTTTT.

V is TRBV5-1 and J is TRBJ1-5, with D possibly being TRBD1 (6 bases). Trimming removed 5 bases from V and 8 bases from J, with 14 bases in between. Germline CDR1 and CDR2: SGHRS and YFSETQ. The CDR3 is 13 residues long. DNA of the CDR3: TGCGCCAGCAGATGGCGTTCAGGGGAGCCCCAGCATTTT. Amino acid sequence: CASRWRSGEPQHF.

The CDR3, as DNA: TGTGCCAGCAGCCCCGTGGAGGGTAGTATAGCTGGGGCCAACGTCCTGACTTTC. Its translation: CASSPVEGSIAGANVLTF. The chain joins TRBV11-2 to TRBJ2-6, with D possibly matching TRBD2 (6 bases). The CDR3 has 18 amino acids. Germline V gene sequence: CDR1 SGHAT, CDR2 FQNNGV. V lost 5 bases, J lost 2 bases, and 19 bases lay in between. The entire variable domain, with the rest obtained from reference TRBV11-2 and TRBJ2-6, is as follows: EAGVAQSPRYKIIEKRQSVAFWCNPISGHATLYWYQQILGQGPKLLIQFQNNGVVDDSQLPKDRFSAERLKGVDSTLKIQPAKLEDSAVYLCASSPVEGSIAGANVLTFGAGSRLTVL.

The chain couples TRBV27 to TRBJ1-2; D is possibly TRBD1 (6 bases). Germline V gene lookup returns CDR1 MNHEY and CDR2 SMNVEV (reference sequence). The CDR3 runs to 13 residues. Trimming took 6 bases from V and 3 from J, leaving 11 bases between them. This chain's CDR3 is CASRRGGHYGYTF. The CDR3 bases are TGTGCCAGCAGACGGGGGGGGCACTATGGCTACACCTTC.

The chain employs TRBV3-1 (or the pseudogene TRBV3-2) and TRBJ1-2, with D perhaps TRBD1 (6 bases). From germline, CDR1 is LGHDT and CDR2 YNNKEL (reference sequence). The CDR3 has 15 amino acids. V was clipped by 1 base and J by 7 bases, with 16 bases between them. In DNA form, the CDR3 reads TGTGCCAGCAGCCAAGGTCGGGACATCCGGCCTGGCTACACCTTC. Amino acids: CASSQGRDIRPGYTF.

The V gene is TRBV18, the J gene TRBJ2-5; the D gene is possibly TRBD2 (6 bases). The CDR3 totals 13 residues. The V end lost 6 bases, the J end lost 3 bases, and 11 bases lay between the germline ends. The V gene's germline CDR1 is KGHSH and CDR2 LQKENI. As DNA, the CDR3 is TGTGCCAGCTCCTCCGGGACTGAAGAGACCCAGTACTTC. This sequence encodes CASSSGTEETQYF.

The rearrangement joins TRBV2 to TRBJ1-6; 9 nucleotides agree with TRBD1. The germline gives CDR1 SNHLY, CDR2 FYNNEI. CDR3 length: 15 residues. V was pared by 6 bases and J by 7 bases, with 7 bases of the junction left unmatched. In DNA, the CDR3 is TGTGCCAGCAGATCGGAGGGGACAGGGAATTCACCCCTCCACTTT. It is translated as CASRSEGTGNSPLHF. Complete variable domain (other parts from reference TRBV2 and TRBJ1-6): EPEVTQTPSHQVTQMGQEVILRCVPISNHLYFYWYRQILGQKVEFLVSFYNNEISEKSEIFDDQFSVERPDGSNFTLKIRSTKLEDSAMYFCASRSEGTGNSPLHFGNGTRLTVT.

The chain is built from TRBV7-2 and TRBJ2-2, with 9 bases fitting TRBD2. Germline CDR1 and CDR2: SGHTA and FQGNSA. Unmatched junction bases numbered 11, after V lost 5 bases and J lost 4 bases. The CDR3 runs 17 residues. This CDR3 reads CASSVKAGGSFTGELFF. The DNA of the CDR3 is TGTGCCAGCAGCGTTAAAGCGGGAGGTTCTTTCACCGGGGAGCTGTTTTTT.